The 31 T cell receptor beta chains below come from one sample, sequenced in a study of T cell changes during pregnancy in multiple sclerosis. Assay: immunoSEQ multiplex PCR; the TCRdb copy retains only in-frame clones and omits some. The table lists 60,000 to 70,000 clones, 90% to 95% of them singletons. The specimen comprised peripheral blood, sampled in the third trimester of pregnancy. These receptor sequences come from a female donor in good health, enrolled as a control in a pregnancy study.

The chain couples TRBV28 to TRBJ1-2; TRBD1 matches 7 bases. Germline CDR1 is MDHEN and CDR2 is SYDVKM. The CDR3 loop spans 12 amino acids. V lost 11 bases to trimming and J lost 8 bases; unmatched junction nucleotides: 11. CDR3 DNA sequence: TGTGCCGGAGGGGGCGCGGTACCCGGCTACACCTTC. Amino acids: CAGGGAVPGYTF.

The chain recombines TRBV19 with TRBJ1-2; no firm D call. The germline V gene encodes CDR1 LNHDA and CDR2 SQIVND (reference sequence). The ends were cut back, 5 bases at V and 5 bases at J, with 9 bases in the middle. The CDR3 runs 12 residues. The CDR3 DNA follows: TGTGCCAGTAGTTATTCCAGTTATGGCTACACCTTC. The encoded protein is CASSYSSYGYTF. Based on the CDR3 plus reference TRBV19 and TRBJ1-2, the full variable domain is DGGITQSPKYLFRKEGQNVTLSCEQNLNHDAMYWYRQDPGQGLRLIYYSQIVNDFQKGDIAEGYSVSREKKESFPLTVTSAQKNPTAFYLCASSYSSYGYTFGSGTRLTVV.

The chain couples TRBV5-5 to TRBJ2-1; 11 bases match TRBD2. The CDR3 covers 15 residues. After removal of 0 bases from V and 10 bases from J, the junction contained 6 bases not matched to a gene. The germline CDR1 and CDR2 sequences are SGHKS and YYEKEE (reference sequence). DNA of the CDR3: TGTGCCAGCAGCTTGGTAGCGGGGGGGCCTCTGGAGCAGTTCTTC. This sequence encodes CASSLVAGGPLEQFF.

The gene calls are TRBV4-2 and TRBJ2-5; D is perhaps TRBD2 (7 bases). The V gene lost 1 base and the J gene lost 3 bases, with 18 bases spanning the gap. CDR1 is LGHNA and CDR2 is YNFKEQ in the germline V gene. The CDR3 extends over 17 amino acids. CDR3 nucleotides: TGTGCCAGCAGCCAAGGGCCTTGGGGGGGCCTGGAAGAGACCCAGTACTTC. Translation gives CASSQGPWGGLEETQYF.

This clone has just one count. CDR3 nucleotide sequence: TGTGCCAGCAGCCCCGGGACAGGGGGGTACGAGCAGTACTTC. The encoded protein is CASSPGTGGYEQYF. The V gene is TRBV27, the J gene TRBJ2-7, with 11 bases matching TRBD1. V lost 6 bases to trimming and J lost 4 bases; unmatched junction nucleotides: 5. CDR3 size: 14 residues. CDR1 is MNHEY, CDR2 SMNVEV, per germline (reference sequence).

The V gene is TRBV5-6, the J gene TRBJ2-3, with TRBD2 as a possible D gene (5 bases). Trimming took 0 bases from V and 0 from J, leaving 14 bases between them. Germline CDR1 is SGHDT and CDR2 is YYEEEE. This CDR3 contains 17 residues. The CDR3, as DNA: TGTGCCAGCAGCTTGGAACTGGGAGAGCTTAGCACAGATACGCAGTATTTT. Translating gives CASSLELGELSTDTQYF.

V is TRBV19 and J is TRBJ2-1; 9 positions agree with TRBD2. Germline V gene sequence: CDR1 LNHDA, CDR2 SQIVND (reference sequence). V lost 3 bases and J lost 6; bases outside the gene matches: 6. The CDR3 length is 15 residues. The CDR3 protein is CASSMGIAGVNEQFF. The DNA for the CDR3 is TGTGCCAGTAGTATGGGAATAGCGGGAGTCAATGAGCAGTTCTTC.

V gene TRBV27 combines with J gene TRBJ1-5, with D possibly TRBD1 on 5 matching bases. Trimming pared 6 bases from V and 6 bases from J, leaving 12 bases between. This CDR3 is built from 13 residues. CDR1 and CDR2 (germline): MNHEY, SMNVEV (reference sequence). Here the CDR3 reads CASSIGVAQPQHF. CDR3 nucleotide sequence: TGTGCCAGCAGCATAGGGGTTGCTCAGCCCCAGCATTTT.

This clone was seen more than once but under ten times. J is TRBJ1-4 and V is TRBV5-1; 9 positions agree with TRBD1. J gave up 7 bases and V 5 bases, and 9 bases lay outside the gene matches. The CDR3 contains 15 residues. Per germline, CDR1 SGHRS and CDR2 YFSETQ. This chain's CDR3 is CASSLQTGGGEKLFF. In nucleotides, the CDR3 is TGCGCCAGCAGTTTGCAGACAGGGGGTGGTGAAAAACTGTTTTTT.

The J gene is TRBJ2-7, the V gene TRBV7-8; D not resolved. The germline V and J ends were trimmed by 1 base and 0 bases, with 7 bases remaining between them. This CDR3 has 14 residues. Germline lookup yields CDR1 SGHVS and CDR2 FQNEAQ. The CDR3 sequence is CASSLGPGSYEQYF. The CDR3 DNA is TGTGCCAGCAGCTTAGGGCCTGGCTCCTACGAGCAGTACTTC.

This rearrangement joins TRBV28 to TRBJ2-7; possibly TRBD1 for D (6 bases). From germline, CDR1 is MDHEN and CDR2 SYDVKM. The V gene lost 6 bases and the J gene lost 3 bases, with 12 bases spanning the gap. The CDR3 length is 13 residues. CDR3 amino acids: CASSPLTGYEQYF. The CDR3 nucleotides are TGTGCCAGCAGCCCCCTGACAGGCTACGAGCAGTACTTC.

The rearrangement uses TRBV5-6 and TRBJ2-3; 15 bases map to TRBD2. The V and J ends lost 4 bases and 5 bases, in that order; junction bases with no gene match: 11. Germline-derived CDR1 and CDR2 are SGHDT and YYEEEE. CDR3 length equals 18 residues. CDR3 sequence (DNA): TGTGCCAGCAGCCGGACTAGCGGGAGGGCCGGGGTGATAGATACGCAGTATTTT. As protein: CASSRTSGRAGVIDTQYF.

This chain uses TRBV9 with TRBJ2-1; 8 bases align to TRBD2. The CDR3 runs to 15 residues. V dropped 4 bases and J dropped 9; count of bases not matched to a gene: 12. Germline-derived CDR1 and CDR2 are SGDLS and YYNGEE. DNA for the CDR3: TGTGCCAGCAGCCCGCCGGGACTAGTATCGGCTGAGCAGTTCTTC. This codes for CASSPPGLVSAEQFF.

In DNA, the CDR3 is TGCGCCAGCAGCCAAGAAGGATCGGCCGGGGGTGAAAAACTGTTTTTT. It encodes CASSQEGSAGGEKLFF. The chain links TRBV4-1 to TRBJ1-4, with D possibly TRBD1 on 5 matching bases. Germline loops: CDR1 MGHRA, CDR2 YSYEKL. There are 16 residues in the CDR3. Trimming took 0 bases from V and 7 from J, leaving 15 bases between them.

The chain recombines TRBV27 with TRBJ1-1; 7 nucleotides match TRBD1. Germline values: CDR1 MNHEY, CDR2 SMNVEV (reference sequence). CDR3 size: 11 residues. The ends lost 5 bases at V and 11 bases at J; junction bases unmatched: 5. CDR3 region: CASSRQGAAFF. In DNA, the CDR3 is TGTGCCAGCAGTCGACAGGGAGCGGCTTTCTTT.

CDR3 coding DNA: TGCGCCAGCGCCAGATATAGCACAGATACGCAGTATTTT. Translated: CASARYSTDTQYF. The chain couples TRBV5-1 to TRBJ2-3; no definite D call. The CDR3 is 13 amino acids. The germline V and J ends were trimmed by 7 bases and 0 bases, with 9 bases remaining between them. Germline CDR1 reads SGHRS; CDR2 reads YFSETQ.

This clone was seen just once. V gene TRBV27 combines with J gene TRBJ2-5, with 11 bases matching TRBD2. The CDR3 is made up of 14 amino acids. Germline assignment: CDR1 MNHEY and CDR2 SMNVEV (reference sequence). With 2 bases clipped from V and 7 bases from J, the junction kept 3 bases outside the gene matches. The CDR3 DNA is TGTGCCAGCAGTTTAACCGGACTAGCGGGGACCCAGTACTTC. It encodes CASSLTGLAGTQYF.

The V call is TRBV7-3, the J call TRBJ2-3; D not certain. This CDR3 is built from 16 residues. CDR1 is SGHTA and CDR2 is FQGTGA in the germline V gene. Deletions cut 2 bases from V and 0 bases from J, with 12 bases between. CDR3 DNA sequence: TGTGCCAGCAGCTTAGGGCAGCACGCCAGCACAGATACGCAGTATTTT. This codes for CASSLGQHASTDTQYF.

J is TRBJ1-1 and V is TRBV4-2, with TRBD1 matching 9 bases. Unmatched junction bases numbered 4, after V lost 4 bases and J lost 4 bases. This CDR3 is 14 amino acids long. Germline CDR1 reads LGHNA; CDR2 reads YNFKEQ. The CDR3 DNA follows: TGTGCCAGCAGCCCTCCGGGACAGGGCACTGAAGCTTTCTTT. It codes for CASSPPGQGTEAFF.

The chain links TRBV7-8 to TRBJ2-7; 12 bases are a match to TRBD2. CDR1 and CDR2 (germline): SGHVS, FQNEAQ. Trimming took 1 base from V and 5 from J; bases not matched to a gene: 6. The CDR3 is 16 residues long. CDR3 loop: CASSLGLAGDLHEQYF. The DNA of the CDR3 is TGTGCCAGCAGCTTAGGACTAGCGGGAGATCTCCACGAGCAGTACTTC.

The V call is TRBV25-1, the J call TRBJ1-2; D gene unclear. The germline V gene encodes CDR1 MGHDK and CDR2 SYGVNS. This CDR3 contains 14 residues. Trimming removed 7 bases at V and 6 bases at J, with 18 bases between. The CDR3 nucleotides read TGTGCCAGCAATCCCGGCGGGTCTGTCGATGGCTACACCTTC. It codes for CASNPGGSVDGYTF.

This chain links TRBV11-2 with TRBJ2-1; TRBD1 is a possible D gene (5 bases). The germline V and J ends were trimmed by 5 bases and 5 bases, with 16 bases remaining between them. There are 15 residues in the CDR3. CDR1 is SGHAT, CDR2 FQNNGV, per germline. This CDR3 is CASSLLRGRDNEQFF. CDR3 DNA sequence: TGTGCCAGCAGCCTCTTAAGGGGAAGGGACAATGAGCAGTTCTTC.

This chain links TRBV18 with TRBJ2-7, with 11 bases matching TRBD2. The CDR3 is 15 amino acids. V was pared by 0 bases and J by 7 bases, with 5 bases of the junction left unmatched. Germline V gene data show CDR1 as KGHSH and CDR2 as LQKENI. The CDR3, as DNA: TGTGCCAGCTCACCACCGGGACTAGCGGATTTTGAGCAGTACTTC. Its protein is CASSPPGLADFEQYF.

Within the sample, this clone is medium-sized. V and J are TRBV21-1 and TRBJ2-7; the table's D call, TRBD1, has no DNA check behind it. TRBV21-1 is shown as a pseudogene. There are 15 residues in the CDR3. This chain's CDR3 is CASGGYRELGYEQYF. Written as DNA, the CDR3 is TGTGCCAGCGGCGGTTACAGGGAGTTAGGCTACGAGCAGTACTTC.

This chain joins TRBV29-1 and TRBJ1-5, with D hard to call. Germline values: CDR1 SQVTM, CDR2 ANQGSEA. Deletions cut 4 bases from V and 0 bases from J, with 7 bases between. The CDR3 has 13 amino acids. The CDR3 nucleotides are TGCAGCGTTGGGGCAGGTAGCAATCAGCCCCAGCATTTT. It codes for CSVGAGSNQPQHF.

V gene TRBV7-9 combines with J gene TRBJ2-3; TRBD1 matches 7 bases. V lost 5 bases and J lost 2; bases outside the gene matches: 4. Germline loops: CDR1 SEHNR, CDR2 FQNEAQ (reference sequence). The CDR3 loop spans 14 amino acids. The CDR3 DNA reads TGTGCCAGCAGCCGAGGACAGGACACAGATACGCAGTATTTT. It is translated as CASSRGQDTDTQYF.

This clone has only one observation. This chain connects TRBV6-6 to TRBJ2-5; TRBD2 matches 9 bases. The junction had 4 bases not matched to a gene; V was cut back by 2 bases and J by 3 bases. Germline values: CDR1 MNHNY, CDR2 SVGAGI (reference sequence). There are 15 residues in the CDR3. CDR3 sequence (DNA): TGTGCCAGCAGTTACCCGGCTAGCGGGGAAGAGACCCAGTACTTC. Translating it yields CASSYPASGEETQYF.

The CDR3 spells CASSYSIRTGNYGYTF. The CDR3 coding sequence is TGTGCCAGCAGTTACTCGATCCGGACAGGGAACTATGGCTACACCTTC. V is TRBV6-5 and J is TRBJ1-2, with TRBD1 identical over 8 bases. CDR1 MNHEY and CDR2 SVGAGI come from the germline V gene. V lost 0 bases to trimming and J lost 2 bases; unmatched junction nucleotides: 5. The CDR3 contains 16 residues.

This clone has a single count. The J gene is TRBJ2-1, the V gene TRBV19, with TRBD2 matching over 12 bases. Germline V gene data show CDR1 as LNHDA and CDR2 as SQIVND (reference sequence). V trimming: 7 bases; J trimming: 2 bases; junction bases outside the gene matches: 21. CDR3 length equals 21 residues. The CDR3 DNA reads as TGTGCCAGTACTTCCCGGCCGACTAGCGGGAGAGCGAGGAGGCCCTACAATGAGCAGTTCTTC. Residues: CASTSRPTSGRARRPYNEQFF.

This sequence joins TRBV29-1 and TRBJ1-1; TRBD1 matches 7 bases. Per germline, CDR1 SQVTM and CDR2 ANQGSEA. With 4 bases clipped from V and 10 bases from J, the junction kept 12 bases outside the gene matches. This CDR3 has 13 amino acids. CDR3 region: CSVGTGKGARAFF. In DNA form, the CDR3 reads TGCAGCGTTGGAACAGGGAAGGGGGCGCGAGCTTTCTTT.

This chain connects TRBV5-1 to TRBJ1-5, with D possibly being TRBD1 (5 bases). Germline lookup yields CDR1 SGHRS and CDR2 YFSETQ. This CDR3 spans 13 amino acids. V was pared by 2 bases and J by 4 bases, with 7 bases between. The CDR3 DNA sequence: TGCGCCAGCAGCTTCGGGGGTAATCAGCCCCAGCATTTT. It translates to CASSFGGNQPQHF.